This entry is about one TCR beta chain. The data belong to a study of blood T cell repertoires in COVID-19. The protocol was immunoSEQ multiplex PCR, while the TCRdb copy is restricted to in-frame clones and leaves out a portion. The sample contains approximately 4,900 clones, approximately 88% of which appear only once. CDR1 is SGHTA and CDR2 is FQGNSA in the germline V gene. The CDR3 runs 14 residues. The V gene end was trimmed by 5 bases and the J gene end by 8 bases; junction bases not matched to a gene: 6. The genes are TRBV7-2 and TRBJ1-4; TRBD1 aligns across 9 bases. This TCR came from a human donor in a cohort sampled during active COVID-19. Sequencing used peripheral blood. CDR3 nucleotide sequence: TGTGCCAGCAGCCTGACAGGGGGAAGAGAAAAACTGTTTTTT. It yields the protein CASSLTGGREKLFF.